This TCR beta chain was captured by sequencing in a study of cytomegalovirus exposure and HLA in healthy donors. Regarding the study as a whole: An analysis was carried out later, and it reportedly showed fewer N-insertions in an Asian-associated ancestry cluster than the approximately 700-donor mean. According to an earlier analysis, most TCR beta V segments yielded productive rearrangements about 90% or about 30% of the time. Common viral pathogens seemed, in a later analysis, to connect with several of the most significant clusters.

The ends were cut back, 0 bases at V and 5 bases at J, with 10 bases in the middle. This CDR3 region has 15 residues. Germline V gene lookup returns CDR1 SNHLY and CDR2 FYNNEI. About this clone itself: No antigen is known for it.

The PCR ran on 60 Vbeta and 13 Jbeta primers. The method was immunoSEQ multiplex PCR; TCRdb's version includes in-frame clones alone and lacks a portion of them. Seen here are about 130,000 clones, over 75% observed once, and the top ten hold 5.9%. The receptor was isolated from a woman between 35 and 50 years old in good health and CMV-seropositive. The V gene is TRBV2, the J gene TRBJ2-2; D may be TRBD1 (6 bases). Material for sequencing was PBMCs. CDR3 coding DNA: TGTGCCAGCAGTGAAGCCAGGGGAACGACCGGGGAGCTGTTTTTT. Its translation: CASSEARGTTGELFF.